These 10 T cell receptor beta chains were all obtained from the same sample, sequenced in a study of CD8 T cells in Susac syndrome. With random hexamers, roughly 0.45 to 1 ug RNA was reverse transcribed. TCRdb redid the calling of the immunoSEQ multiplex PCR reads with MiXCR, one entry per CDR3 protein. The data show some 260,000 distinct CDR3 sequences, with about 93% seen just once and roughly 0.072% held by the top ten. Material for sequencing was CD4+ T cells from PBMCs. The receptors derive from a human donor with multiple sclerosis.

The gene calls are TRBV6-1 and TRBJ1-3; TRBD1 might be the D (6 bases). Between the trimmed V and J ends, which lost 3 bases and 2 bases, there was a span of 11 bases. The CDR3 loop spans 15 amino acids. Per the germline V gene, CDR1 is MNHNS and CDR2 is SASEGT. The CDR3 DNA is TGTGCCAGCAGTGATCTTGGGACAACTGGAAACACCATATATTTT. Translation: CASSDLGTTGNTIYF.

V and J are TRBV20-1 and TRBJ2-7, with TRBD1 identical over 9 bases. The CDR3 covers 15 residues. V shed 6 bases, J shed 3 bases, and the junction held 12 bases outside the gene matches. CDR1 is DFQATT and CDR2 is SNEGSKA in the germline V gene (reference sequence). CDR3: CSAPPGTGTLYEQYF. The DNA for the CDR3 is TGCAGTGCCCCCCCAGGGACAGGGACCCTCTACGAGCAGTACTTC.

The V gene is TRBV5-4, the J gene TRBJ2-4, with D perhaps TRBD1 or TRBD2 (7 bases each). This CDR3 is 16 amino acids long. In germline, CDR1 is SGHNT, CDR2 YYREEE (reference sequence). V lost 4 bases and J 7 bases, leaving 21 bases between the germline ends. CDR3 residues: CASSRTRQGGGNIQYF. The CDR3 bases are TGTGCCAGCAGCCGAACCCGACAGGGAGGGGGCAACATTCAGTACTTC. Variable domain in full (rest from reference TRBV5-4 and TRBJ2-4): ETGVTQSPTHLIKTRGQQVTLRCSSQSGHNTVSWYQQALGQGPQFIFQYYREEENGRGNFPPRFSGLQFPNYSSELNVNALELDDSALYLCASSRTRQGGGNIQYFGAGTRLSVL.

This chain joins TRBV3-1 and TRBJ2-7; TRBD1 agrees at 9 bases. This CDR3 has 16 amino acids. Trimming took 3 bases from V and 4 from J; bases not matched to a gene: 10. Germline V gene data show CDR1 as LGHDT and CDR2 as YNNKEL (reference sequence). The CDR3 DNA sequence: TGTGCCAGCAGCCATAGACAGGGGGACTATCTGTACGAGCAGTACTTC. It encodes CASSHRQGDYLYEQYF.

V and J are TRBV30 and TRBJ2-3, with 7 positions matching TRBD2. J was trimmed by 4 bases and V by 3 bases; bases with no gene match: 10. The CDR3 is 15 residues long. CDR1 GTSNPN and CDR2 SVGIG come from the germline V gene (reference sequence). CDR3 protein: CAWRRNGGISDTQYF. The DNA of the CDR3 is TGTGCCTGGAGGAGGAACGGGGGGATCTCAGATACGCAGTATTTT.

This chain links TRBV30 with TRBJ2-5; D assignment may be TRBD1 or TRBD2 (5 bases each). The CDR3 consists of 13 residues. In germline, CDR1 is GTSNPN, CDR2 SVGIG (reference sequence). The V end was cut by 4 bases, the J end by 7 bases, with 16 bases between. The CDR3: CAWTILGVGTQYF. The CDR3 DNA reads TGTGCCTGGACCATACTAGGGGTGGGGACCCAGTACTTC.

V usage is TRBV20-1 and J usage is TRBJ2-7; no clear D. The germline V and J ends were trimmed by 1 base and 5 bases, with 15 bases remaining between them. The CDR3 has 14 amino acids. CDR1 and CDR2 from the germline V gene are DFQATT and SNEGSKA (reference sequence). This CDR3 reads CSARVVVGLHEQYF. In nucleotides, the CDR3 is TGCAGTGCTAGAGTGGTCGTGGGTCTCCACGAGCAGTACTTC.

This sequence joins TRBV29-1 and TRBJ2-4, with D unclear. CDR1 SQVTM and CDR2 ANQGSEA come from the germline V gene. The CDR3 loop spans 13 amino acids. With 7 bases removed from V and 1 base from J, the gap between germline ends came to 11 bases. CDR3: CSGLDGAKNIQYF. As DNA, the CDR3 is TGCAGCGGGTTAGATGGGGCCAAAAACATTCAGTACTTC.

This clonotype occurred a few times. The chain joins TRBV5-1 to TRBJ1-2; possibly TRBD1 for D (6 bases). Germline V gives CDR1 SGHRS, CDR2 YFSETQ. V was trimmed by 4 bases and J by 4 bases, leaving 17 bases between them. The CDR3 covers 15 residues. The CDR3 loop is CASSGRQAMGYGYTF. As DNA, the CDR3 is TGCGCCAGCAGCGGTCGACAGGCGATGGGCTATGGCTACACCTTC.

The chain employs TRBV6-1 and TRBJ2-7, with 13 bases that match TRBD2. The V gene end was trimmed by 8 bases and the J gene end by 6 bases; junction bases not matched to a gene: 10. Germline loops: CDR1 MNHNS, CDR2 SASEGT. CDR3 length: 15 amino acids. The CDR3 loop is CASAAPGLAGFEQYV. The CDR3 region has the DNA TGTGCCAGCGCCGCACCGGGACTAGCGGGATTCGAGCAGTACGTC.